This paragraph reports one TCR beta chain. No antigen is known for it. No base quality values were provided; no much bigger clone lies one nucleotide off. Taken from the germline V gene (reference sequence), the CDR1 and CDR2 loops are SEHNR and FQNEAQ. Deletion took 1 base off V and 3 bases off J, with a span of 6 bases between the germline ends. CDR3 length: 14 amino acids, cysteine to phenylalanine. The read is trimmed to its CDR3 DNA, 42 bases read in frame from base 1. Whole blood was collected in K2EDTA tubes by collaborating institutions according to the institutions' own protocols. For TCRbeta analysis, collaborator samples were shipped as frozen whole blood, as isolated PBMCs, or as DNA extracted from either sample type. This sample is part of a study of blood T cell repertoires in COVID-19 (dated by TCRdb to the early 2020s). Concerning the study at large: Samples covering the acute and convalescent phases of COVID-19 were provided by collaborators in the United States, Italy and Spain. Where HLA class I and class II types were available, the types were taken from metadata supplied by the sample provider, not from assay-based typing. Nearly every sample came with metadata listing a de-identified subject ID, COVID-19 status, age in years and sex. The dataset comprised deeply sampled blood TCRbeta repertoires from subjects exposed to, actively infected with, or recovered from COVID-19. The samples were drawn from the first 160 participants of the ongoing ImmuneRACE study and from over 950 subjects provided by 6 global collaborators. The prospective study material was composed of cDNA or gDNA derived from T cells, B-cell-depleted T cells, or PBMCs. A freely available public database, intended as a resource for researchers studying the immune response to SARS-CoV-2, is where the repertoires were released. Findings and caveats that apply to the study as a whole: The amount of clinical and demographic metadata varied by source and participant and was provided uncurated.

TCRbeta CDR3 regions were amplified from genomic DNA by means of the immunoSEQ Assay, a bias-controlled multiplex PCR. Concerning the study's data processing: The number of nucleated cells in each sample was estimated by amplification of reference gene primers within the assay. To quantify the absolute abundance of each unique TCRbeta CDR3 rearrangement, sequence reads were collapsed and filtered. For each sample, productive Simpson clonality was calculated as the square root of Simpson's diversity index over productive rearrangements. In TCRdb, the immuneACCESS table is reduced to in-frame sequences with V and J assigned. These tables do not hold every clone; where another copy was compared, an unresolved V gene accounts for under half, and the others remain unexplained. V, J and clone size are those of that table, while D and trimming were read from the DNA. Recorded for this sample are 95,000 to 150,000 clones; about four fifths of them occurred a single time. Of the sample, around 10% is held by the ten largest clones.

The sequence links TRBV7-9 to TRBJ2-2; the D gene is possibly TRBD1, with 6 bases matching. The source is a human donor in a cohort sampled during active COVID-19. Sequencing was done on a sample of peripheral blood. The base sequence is TGTGCCAGCAGCTTAGACAGGGACACCGGGGAGCTGTTTTTT. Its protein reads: CASSLDRDTGELFF.